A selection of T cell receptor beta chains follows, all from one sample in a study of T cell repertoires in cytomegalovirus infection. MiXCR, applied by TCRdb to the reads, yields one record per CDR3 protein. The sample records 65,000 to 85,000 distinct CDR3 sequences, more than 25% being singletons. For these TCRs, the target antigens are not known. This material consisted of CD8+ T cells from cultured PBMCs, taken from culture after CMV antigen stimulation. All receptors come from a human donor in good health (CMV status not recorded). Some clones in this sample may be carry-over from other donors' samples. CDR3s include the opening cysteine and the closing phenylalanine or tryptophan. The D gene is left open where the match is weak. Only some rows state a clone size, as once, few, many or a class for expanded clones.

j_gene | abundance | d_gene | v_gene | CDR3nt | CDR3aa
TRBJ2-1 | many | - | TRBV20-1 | TGCAGTGCTAGAGACCGAATCTCCTACAATGAGCAGTTCTTC | CSARDRISYNEQFF
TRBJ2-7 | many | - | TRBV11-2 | TGTGCCAGCAGCTCCACCCTCCTGGACGGAGGCACGTACGAGCAGTACTTC | CASSSTLLDGGTYEQYF
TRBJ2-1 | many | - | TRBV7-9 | TGTGCCAGCAGCTTAGCCGGTTCCTACAATGAGCAGTTCTTC | CASSLAGSYNEQFF
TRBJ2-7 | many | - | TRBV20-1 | TGCAGTGCTAGACAGGGTTTCTCCTACGAGCAGTACTTC | CSARQGFSYEQYF
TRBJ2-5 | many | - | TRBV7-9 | TGTGCCAGCAGCTTAGCCTCCCAAGAGACCCAGTACTTC | CASSLASQETQYF
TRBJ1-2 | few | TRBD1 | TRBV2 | TGTGCCACACAGGGGAACTATGGCTACACCTTC | CATQGNYGYTF
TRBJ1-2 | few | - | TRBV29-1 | TGCAGCGCCGAGGGGGACTATGGCTACACCTTC | CSAEGDYGYTF
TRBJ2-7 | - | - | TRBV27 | TGTGCCAGCAGTCCAATTATAATGGGGGACGAGCAGTACTTC | CASSPIIMGDEQYF
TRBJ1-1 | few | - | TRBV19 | TGTGCCAGTAGTCCTCTCGACCGTGCTGAAGCTTTCTTT | CASSPLDRAEAFF
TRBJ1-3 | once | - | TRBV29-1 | TGCAGCGTTGAAGAACCGAACTCTGGAAACACCATATATTTT | CSVEEPNSGNTIYF
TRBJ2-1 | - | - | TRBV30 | TGTGCCTGGCACCGGGGGGCCTCCTACAATGAGCAGTTCTTC | CAWHRGASYNEQFF
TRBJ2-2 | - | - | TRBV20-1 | TGCAGTGCTACAGGGGCCGGGGAGCTGTTTTTT | CSATGAGELFF
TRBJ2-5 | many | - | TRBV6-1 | TGTGCCAGCAGAAGACTAGTTCAAGAGACCCAGTACTTC | CASRRLVQETQYF
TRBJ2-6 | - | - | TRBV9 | TGTGCCAGCAGCCGAGAGGACAGTGGGGCCAACGTCCTGACTTTC | CASSREDSGANVLTF
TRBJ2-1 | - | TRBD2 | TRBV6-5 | TGTGCCAGCAGTTACTCAGCTAGCGGTATTGCCTATGAGCAGTTCTTC | CASSYSASGIAYEQFF
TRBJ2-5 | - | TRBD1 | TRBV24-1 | TGTGCCACCAGTGACCCGGGACAGGGGGAGGAAGAGACCCAGTACTTC | CATSDPGQGEEETQYF
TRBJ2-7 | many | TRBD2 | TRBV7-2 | TGTGCCAGCAGCCTGCCTACTAGCGGGAGTTTTTCCTACGAGCAGTACTTC | CASSLPTSGSFSYEQYF